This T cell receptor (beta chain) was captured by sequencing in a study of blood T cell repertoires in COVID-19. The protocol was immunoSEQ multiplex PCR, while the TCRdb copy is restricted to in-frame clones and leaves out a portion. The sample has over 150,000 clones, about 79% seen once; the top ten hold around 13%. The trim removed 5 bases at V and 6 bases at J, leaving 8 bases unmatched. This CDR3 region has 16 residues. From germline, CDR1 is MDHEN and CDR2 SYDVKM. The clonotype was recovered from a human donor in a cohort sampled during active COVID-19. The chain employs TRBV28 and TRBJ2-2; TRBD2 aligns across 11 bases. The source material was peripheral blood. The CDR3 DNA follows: TGTGCCAGCAGTCGCGGACTAGCGGGCGGGTCCGGGGAGCTGTTTTTT. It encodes CASSRGLAGGSGELFF.